The 27 T cell receptor beta chains given below trace back to one sample, sequenced in a study of T cell responses to AZD1222 COVID-19 vaccine (dated by TCRdb to the early 2020s). This specimen's time point label, interpreted: baseline before first vaccination. The library was generated by the immunoSEQ multiplex PCR assay. The clones in this table, taken by TCRdb from immuneACCESS, are in-frame only. Not every clone is retained; where verified, under half of the shortfall comes from an unresolved V gene, and the cause of the rest is unknown. The sample records roughly 130,000 clones, around 94% of which are singletons. Around 7% of the sample belongs to the ten largest clones. The specimen was peripheral blood, collected on day 0 of AZD1222 vaccination. The source is an adult in good health.

The chain joins TRBV20-1 to TRBJ1-2; unclear D gene. The CDR3 runs to 10 residues. In germline, CDR1 is DFQATT, CDR2 SNEGSKA (reference sequence). The V end lost 7 bases, the J end lost 6 bases, and 9 bases lay between the germline ends. CDR3 in DNA: TGCAGTGGGGTTGTAGATGGCTACACCTTC. This sequence encodes CSGVVDGYTF.

The rearrangement links TRBV28 to TRBJ1-1, with TRBD1 matching 8 bases. Germline V lookup: CDR1 MDHEN, CDR2 SYDVKM. Trimming cost V 5 bases and J 5 bases; bases outside gene matches: 13. The CDR3 is 16 residues long. The CDR3 DNA reads as TGTGCCAGCAGTCTCCCAGGGGGCCAGACCAAAACTGAAGCTTTCTTT. This codes for CASSLPGGQTKTEAFF.

The chain recombines TRBV5-1 with TRBJ2-4; D possibly corresponds to TRBD1 (5 bases). V was shortened by 2 bases and J by 6 bases, with 15 bases between the two germline ends. This CDR3 is built from 15 residues. Per the germline V gene, CDR1 is SGHRS and CDR2 is YFSETQ. The CDR3 region has the DNA TGCGCCAGCAGCTTCCGATTGGGCCAGGGAAACATTCAGTACTTC. It codes for CASSFRLGQGNIQYF.

The V gene is TRBV19, the J gene TRBJ1-5; possibly TRBD1 for D (5 bases). Germline CDR1 LNHDA, CDR2 SQIVND (reference sequence). CDR3 length: 15 amino acids. V dropped 1 base and J dropped 5 bases, with 12 bases sitting between them. The CDR3 loop reads CASSIVWGSHQPQHF. CDR3 nucleotide sequence: TGTGCCAGTAGTATAGTATGGGGGAGCCATCAGCCCCAGCATTTT. Using reference TRBV19 and TRBJ1-5 for the parts outside the CDR3, the full variable domain is DGGITQSPKYLFRKEGQNVTLSCEQNLNHDAMYWYRQDPGQGLRLIYYSQIVNDFQKGDIAEGYSVSREKKESFPLTVTSAQKNPTAFYLCASSIVWGSHQPQHFGDGTRLSIL.

The rearrangement joins TRBV6-5 to TRBJ2-2, with D possibly being TRBD1 (5 bases). V dropped 4 bases and J dropped 1 base, with 7 bases sitting between them. CDR1 is MNHEY, CDR2 SVGAGI, per germline. This CDR3 region has 14 residues. CDR3 sequence reads: CASSFTGNTGELFF. The CDR3 DNA sequence: TGTGCCAGCAGTTTTACAGGGAACACCGGGGAGCTGTTTTTT.

The chain carries TRBV5-1 and TRBJ2-7, with D unresolved. Germline CDR1 SGHRS, CDR2 YFSETQ. Trimming took 3 bases from V and 3 from J, leaving 10 bases between them. The CDR3 loop spans 13 amino acids. The CDR3 nucleotides read TGCGCCAGCAGCTCCGGCGTTGGCTACGAGCAGTACTTC. It specifies CASSSGVGYEQYF.

The CDR3 sequence: CASTPQGSDGYTF. The CDR3 DNA follows: TGTGCCAGCACCCCACAGGGGTCAGATGGCTACACCTTC. The gene calls are TRBV11-2 and TRBJ1-2; 7 bases agree with TRBD1. V was clipped by 7 bases and J by 6 bases; unmatched bases: 8. Per germline, CDR1 SGHAT and CDR2 FQNNGV. The CDR3 is 13 amino acids.

V is TRBV27 and J is TRBJ1-4; 9 bases agree with TRBD1. V lost 6 bases and J lost 6; bases outside the gene matches: 20. From germline, CDR1 is MNHEY and CDR2 SMNVEV (reference sequence). There are 19 residues in the CDR3. The CDR3 DNA follows: TGTGCCAGCAGGATTACAGGGGGCACTTTTAAGGGATCGGATGAAAAACTGTTTTTT. Translating it yields CASRITGGTFKGSDEKLFF.

The rearrangement uses TRBV28 and TRBJ1-2; 7 bases match TRBD1. V shed 5 bases and J 4 bases; nucleotides not matched to a gene: 4. CDR3 length: 13 amino acids. Per the germline V gene, CDR1 is MDHEN and CDR2 is SYDVKM. The chain's CDR3 is CASSGDSLYGYTF. CDR3 bases: TGTGCCAGCAGTGGGGACAGTCTCTATGGCTACACCTTC.

This clone was detected only once. This chain links TRBV28 with TRBJ1-2; 12 bases align to TRBD1. The CDR3 sequence is 15 residues long. V dropped 4 bases and J dropped 6; count of bases not matched to a gene: 6. Germline CDR1 MDHEN, CDR2 SYDVKM. The CDR3 nucleotides read TGTGCCAGCAGTTGGGACAGGGGGCTGGCTCATGGCTACACCTTC. Its translation: CASSWDRGLAHGYTF.

This chain joins TRBV5-8 and TRBJ1-2; the match to TRBD1 covers 9 bases. The germline V gene has CDR1 SGHTS and CDR2 YDEGEE. The CDR3 has 14 amino acids. Losses at the gene ends were 5 bases for V and 8 bases for J; bases not matched to a gene: 10. CDR3 in DNA: TGTGCCAGCAGGAGACGGGACAGGGCTAGGGGCTACACCTTC. Residues: CASRRRDRARGYTF. Full variable domain (remainder filled in from reference TRBV5-8 and TRBJ1-2): EAGVTQSPTHLIKTRGQQATLRCSPISGHTSVYWYQQALGLGLQFLLWYDEGEERNRGNFPPRFSGRQFPNYSSELNVNALELEDSALYLCASRRRDRARGYTFGSGTRLTVV.

The CDR3 here is CSVGPRVVRETQYF. CDR3 in DNA: TGCAGCGTTGGGCCGAGGGTAGTTCGGGAGACCCAGTACTTC. The chain combines TRBV29-1 with TRBJ2-5, with a weak D call TRBD2 (5 bases). Germline V gene lookup returns CDR1 SQVTM and CDR2 ANQGSEA. There are 14 residues in the CDR3. V shed 4 bases and J shed 5 bases, with 17 bases lying between them.

This rearrangement joins TRBV9 to TRBJ1-5; 7 bases agree with TRBD1. Germline loops: CDR1 SGDLS, CDR2 YYNGEE. V lost 6 bases and J lost 4; bases outside the gene matches: 7. The CDR3 covers 14 residues. The CDR3 here is CASNPSGGNQPQHF. The CDR3, as DNA: TGTGCCAGCAACCCTTCAGGGGGTAATCAGCCCCAGCATTTT.

J is TRBJ2-7 and V is TRBV18; D is uncertain. The V gene lost 6 bases and the J gene lost 4 bases, with 10 bases spanning the gap. CDR1 is KGHSH, CDR2 LQKENI, per germline. The CDR3 is 12 residues long. CDR3 loop: CASSRAEYEQYF. In nucleotides, the CDR3 is TGTGCCAGCTCCCGCGCCGAATACGAGCAGTACTTC.

The rearrangement joins TRBV7-3 to TRBJ2-5, with D perhaps matching TRBD1 or TRBD2 (5 bases each). From germline, CDR1 is SGHTA and CDR2 FQGTGA. Between the trimmed V and J ends, which lost 11 bases and 5 bases, there was a span of 15 bases. This CDR3 spans 12 amino acids. The CDR3 region has the DNA TGTGCCTGGAAGGGGACCGGGGAGACCCAGTACTTC. Its protein is CAWKGTGETQYF.

This clone showed up just once. V and J are TRBV6-5 and TRBJ1-6, with D possibly being TRBD1 (5 bases). V was pared by 2 bases and J by 5 bases, with 7 bases between. CDR1 and CDR2 (germline): MNHEY, SVGAGI. The CDR3 is 14 amino acids. The CDR3 bases are TGTGCCAGCAGTTACGGAGGGGATAATTCACCCCTCCACTTT. Protein sequence: CASSYGGDNSPLHF.

The V gene is TRBV20-1, the J gene TRBJ1-2; D remains ambiguous. Trimming took 7 bases from V and 7 from J, leaving 10 bases between them. The CDR3 runs 10 residues. From germline, CDR1 is DFQATT and CDR2 SNEGSKA (reference sequence). The CDR3 sequence: CSVWRAGYTF. The CDR3 nucleotides read TGCAGTGTATGGAGGGCTGGCTACACCTTC.

The rearrangement joins TRBV28 to TRBJ2-1; D gene uncertain. V was pared by 6 bases and J by 7 bases, with 16 bases between. This CDR3 spans 14 amino acids. The germline V gene encodes CDR1 MDHEN and CDR2 SYDVKM. CDR3 sequence reads: CASRTTHPRNEQFF. CDR3 DNA sequence: TGTGCCAGCAGAACAACCCATCCCAGGAATGAGCAGTTCTTC.

The chain carries TRBV7-2 and TRBJ2-2; possibly TRBD1 for D (6 bases). CDR1 SGHTA and CDR2 FQGNSA come from the germline V gene. V was pared by 5 bases and J by 0 bases, with 7 bases between. The CDR3 sequence is 14 residues long. The CDR3 DNA is TGTGCCAGCAGCCGGACAGCGAACACCGGGGAGCTGTTTTTT. Translating gives CASSRTANTGELFF.

The rearrangement uses TRBV12-5 and TRBJ2-7, with 8 bases fitting TRBD2. The V segment lost 1 base and the J segment 12 bases; nucleotides outside the gene matches: 8. Germline CDR1 and CDR2: LGHNT and FRNRAP. The CDR3 length is 13 residues. Written as DNA, the CDR3 is TGTGCTAGTGGTTTGGACTGGGGCGGGGGGCCGTACTTC. Amino acids: CASGLDWGGGPYF.

The V gene is TRBV18, the J gene TRBJ2-1; D gene ambiguous. V lost 0 bases and J lost 6, with 15 bases in between. The CDR3 sequence is 16 residues long. CDR1 is KGHSH, CDR2 LQKENI, per germline. For the CDR3, the DNA is TGTGCCAGCTCACCACCGAGCGCGACTTGGGGCAATGAGCAGTTCTTC. It encodes CASSPPSATWGNEQFF.

This chain connects TRBV5-5 to TRBJ1-5; 8 nucleotides match TRBD1. Germline V gene data show CDR1 as SGHKS and CDR2 as YYEKEE (reference sequence). The J segment lost 5 bases and the V segment lost 0 bases, leaving 4 bases of the junction unmatched. The CDR3 loop spans 15 amino acids. The CDR3 DNA follows: TGTGCCAGCAGCTTGGCAGGGGGCGCGTATCAGCCCCAGCATTTT. This sequence encodes CASSLAGGAYQPQHF.

V gene TRBV30 combines with J gene TRBJ1-5, with 9 bases lining up with TRBD1. Trimming at V came to 1 base and at J to 7 bases, leaving 2 bases not matched to a gene. The CDR3 totals 13 residues. CDR1 is GTSNPN, CDR2 SVGIG, per germline (reference sequence). CDR3 coding DNA: TGTGCCTGGAGTGCGACAGGGGGGCAGCCCCAGCATTTT. Its translation: CAWSATGGQPQHF. Using reference TRBV30 and TRBJ1-5 for the parts outside the CDR3, the full variable domain is SQTIHQWPATLVQPVGSPLSLECTVEGTSNPNLYWYRQAAGRGLQLLFYSVGIGQISSEVPQNLSASRPQDRQFILSSKKLLLSDSGFYLCAWSATGGQPQHFGDGTRLSIL.

The chain uses TRBV19 and TRBJ1-1; D is perhaps TRBD1 (6 bases). The CDR3 has 15 amino acids. The germline CDR1 and CDR2 sequences are LNHDA and SQIVND (reference sequence). V lost 6 bases, J lost 0 bases, and 14 bases lay in between. For the CDR3, the DNA is TGTGCCAGTAGCCGGGTCGACAGGATGAACACTGAAGCTTTCTTT. This gives the protein CASSRVDRMNTEAFF. The full variable domain, its missing parts supplied by reference TRBV19 and TRBJ1-1, is DGGITQSPKYLFRKEGQNVTLSCEQNLNHDAMYWYRQDPGQGLRLIYYSQIVNDFQKGDIAEGYSVSREKKESFPLTVTSAQKNPTAFYLCASSRVDRMNTEAFFGQGTRLTVV.

This clone turned up a few times. This chain uses TRBV30 with TRBJ1-6; tentatively, D is TRBD1 (6 bases). The V gene's germline CDR1 is GTSNPN and CDR2 SVGIG (reference sequence). Deletions cut 2 bases from V and 6 bases from J, with 17 bases between. CDR3 length equals 16 residues. CDR3 sequence reads: CAWSPDSHHFNSPLHF. DNA for the CDR3: TGTGCCTGGAGTCCGGACAGTCACCACTTTAATTCACCCCTCCACTTT.

This sequence joins TRBV30 and TRBJ1-4; D unclear. The CDR3 is 16 residues long. Between the trimmed V and J ends, which lost 2 bases and 0 bases, there was a span of 13 bases. Germline CDR1 reads GTSNPN; CDR2 reads SVGIG (reference sequence). CDR3 DNA: TGTGCCTGGAGTTTCCCCGGGAGCACAACTAATGAAAAACTGTTTTTT. Translation: CAWSFPGSTTNEKLFF. Full variable domain (missing parts from reference TRBV30 and TRBJ1-4): SQTIHQWPATLVQPVGSPLSLECTVEGTSNPNLYWYRQAAGRGLQLLFYSVGIGQISSEVPQNLSASRPQDRQFILSSKKLLLSDSGFYLCAWSFPGSTTNEKLFFGSGTQLSVL.

The CDR3 DNA reads as TGTGCCAGCAGCCTCAATATCGGCAACACCATATATTTT. Translation: CASSLNIGNTIYF. The chain joins TRBV7-9 to TRBJ1-3; D not resolved. The V and J ends lost 5 bases and 7 bases respectively, with 12 bases between them. CDR3 length equals 13 residues. CDR1 and CDR2 from the germline V gene are SEHNR and FQNEAQ (reference sequence).